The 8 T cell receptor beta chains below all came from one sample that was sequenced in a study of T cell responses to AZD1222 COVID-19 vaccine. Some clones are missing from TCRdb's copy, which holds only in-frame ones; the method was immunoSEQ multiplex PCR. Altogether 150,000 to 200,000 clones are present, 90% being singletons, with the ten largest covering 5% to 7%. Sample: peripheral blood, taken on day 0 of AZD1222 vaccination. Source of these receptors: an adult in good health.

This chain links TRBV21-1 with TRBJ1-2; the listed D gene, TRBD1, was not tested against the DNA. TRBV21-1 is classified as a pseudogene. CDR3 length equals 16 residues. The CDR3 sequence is CASSLQLGRGEDGYTF. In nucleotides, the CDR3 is TGTGCCAGCAGCTTACAGTTAGGCAGGGGGGAAGATGGCTACACCTTC.

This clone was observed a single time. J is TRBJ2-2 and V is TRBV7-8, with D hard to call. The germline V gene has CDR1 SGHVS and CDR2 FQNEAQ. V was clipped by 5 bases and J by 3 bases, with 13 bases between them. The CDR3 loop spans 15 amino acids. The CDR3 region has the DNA TGTGCCAGCAGCCCAAGGGCCCGCGACACCGGGGAGCTGTTTTTT. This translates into CASSPRARDTGELFF.

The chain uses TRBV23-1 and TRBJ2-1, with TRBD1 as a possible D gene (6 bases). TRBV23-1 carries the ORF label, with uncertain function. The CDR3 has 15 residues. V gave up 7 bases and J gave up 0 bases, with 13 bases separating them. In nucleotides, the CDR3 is TGCGCCAGCAATGGGGACACACGCTCCTACAATGAGCAGTTCTTC. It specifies CASNGDTRSYNEQFF.

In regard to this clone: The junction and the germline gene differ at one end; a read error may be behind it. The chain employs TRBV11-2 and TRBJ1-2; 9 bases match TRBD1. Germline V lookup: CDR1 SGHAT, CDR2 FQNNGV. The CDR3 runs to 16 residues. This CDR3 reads CASSLTYPDRGYGYTF. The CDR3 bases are TGTGCCAGCAGCCTAACCTACCCGGACAGGGGCTATGGCTATACCTTC.

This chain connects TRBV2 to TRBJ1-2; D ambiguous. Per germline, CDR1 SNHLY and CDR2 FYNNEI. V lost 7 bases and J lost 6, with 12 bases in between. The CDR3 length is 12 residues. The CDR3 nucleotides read TGTGCCAGCAAGTGGGAAGGTAATGGCTACACCTTC. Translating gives CASKWEGNGYTF.

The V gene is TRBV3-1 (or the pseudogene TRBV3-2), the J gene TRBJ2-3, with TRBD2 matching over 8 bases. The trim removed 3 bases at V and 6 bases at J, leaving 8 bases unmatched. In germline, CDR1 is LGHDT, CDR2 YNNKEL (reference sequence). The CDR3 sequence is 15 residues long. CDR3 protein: CASSHITGGLDTQYF. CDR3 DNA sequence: TGTGCCAGCAGCCATATCACGGGGGGGCTCGATACGCAGTATTTT.

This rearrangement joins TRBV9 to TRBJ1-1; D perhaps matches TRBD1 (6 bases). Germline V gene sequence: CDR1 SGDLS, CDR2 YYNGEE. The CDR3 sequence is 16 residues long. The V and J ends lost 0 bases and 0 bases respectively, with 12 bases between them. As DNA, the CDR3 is TGTGCCAGCAGCGTAGGGGACAACAGACTGAACACTGAAGCTTTCTTT. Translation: CASSVGDNRLNTEAFF.

CDR3 bases: TGTGCCAGTACCAGAGGGACTAGCGGGAGTGATGAGCAGTTCTTC. Translating gives CASTRGTSGSDEQFF. J is TRBJ2-1 and V is TRBV19; TRBD2 matches 14 bases. Germline CDR1 reads LNHDA; CDR2 reads SQIVND (reference sequence). The CDR3 consists of 15 residues. The V segment lost 7 bases and the J segment 8 bases; nucleotides outside the gene matches: 7.